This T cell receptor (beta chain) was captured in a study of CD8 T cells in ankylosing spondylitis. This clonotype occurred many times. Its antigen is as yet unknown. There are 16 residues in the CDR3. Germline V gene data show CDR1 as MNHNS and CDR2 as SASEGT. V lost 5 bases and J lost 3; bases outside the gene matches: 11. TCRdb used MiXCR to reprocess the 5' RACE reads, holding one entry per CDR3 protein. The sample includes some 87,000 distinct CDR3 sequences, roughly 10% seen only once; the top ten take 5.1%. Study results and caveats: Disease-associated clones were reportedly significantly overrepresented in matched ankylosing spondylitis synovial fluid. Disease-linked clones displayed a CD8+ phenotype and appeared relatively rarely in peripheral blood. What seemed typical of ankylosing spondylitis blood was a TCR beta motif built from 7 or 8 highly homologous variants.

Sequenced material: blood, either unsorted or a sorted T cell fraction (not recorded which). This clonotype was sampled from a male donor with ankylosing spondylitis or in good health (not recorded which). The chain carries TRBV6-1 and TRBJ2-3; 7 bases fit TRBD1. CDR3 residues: CASSPSRDRATDTQYF. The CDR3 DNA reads TGTGCCAGCAGTCCTTCCCGAGACAGGGCGACAGATACGCAGTATTTT.